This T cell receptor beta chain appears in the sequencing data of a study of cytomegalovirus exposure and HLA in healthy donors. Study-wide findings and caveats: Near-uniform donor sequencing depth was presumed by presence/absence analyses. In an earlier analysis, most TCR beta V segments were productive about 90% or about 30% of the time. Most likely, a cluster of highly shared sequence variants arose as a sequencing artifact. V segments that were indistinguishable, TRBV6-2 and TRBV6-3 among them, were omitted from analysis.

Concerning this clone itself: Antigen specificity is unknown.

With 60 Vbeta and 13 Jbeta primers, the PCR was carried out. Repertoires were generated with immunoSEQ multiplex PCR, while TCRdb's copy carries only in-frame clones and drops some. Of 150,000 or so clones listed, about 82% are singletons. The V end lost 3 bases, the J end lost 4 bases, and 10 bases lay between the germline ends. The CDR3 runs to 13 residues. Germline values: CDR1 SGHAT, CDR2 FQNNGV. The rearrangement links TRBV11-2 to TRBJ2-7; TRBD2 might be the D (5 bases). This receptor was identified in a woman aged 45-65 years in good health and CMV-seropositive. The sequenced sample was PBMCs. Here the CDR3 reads CASSFDYRYEQYF. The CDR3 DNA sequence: TGTGCCAGCAGCTTTGACTACCGGTACGAGCAGTACTTC.